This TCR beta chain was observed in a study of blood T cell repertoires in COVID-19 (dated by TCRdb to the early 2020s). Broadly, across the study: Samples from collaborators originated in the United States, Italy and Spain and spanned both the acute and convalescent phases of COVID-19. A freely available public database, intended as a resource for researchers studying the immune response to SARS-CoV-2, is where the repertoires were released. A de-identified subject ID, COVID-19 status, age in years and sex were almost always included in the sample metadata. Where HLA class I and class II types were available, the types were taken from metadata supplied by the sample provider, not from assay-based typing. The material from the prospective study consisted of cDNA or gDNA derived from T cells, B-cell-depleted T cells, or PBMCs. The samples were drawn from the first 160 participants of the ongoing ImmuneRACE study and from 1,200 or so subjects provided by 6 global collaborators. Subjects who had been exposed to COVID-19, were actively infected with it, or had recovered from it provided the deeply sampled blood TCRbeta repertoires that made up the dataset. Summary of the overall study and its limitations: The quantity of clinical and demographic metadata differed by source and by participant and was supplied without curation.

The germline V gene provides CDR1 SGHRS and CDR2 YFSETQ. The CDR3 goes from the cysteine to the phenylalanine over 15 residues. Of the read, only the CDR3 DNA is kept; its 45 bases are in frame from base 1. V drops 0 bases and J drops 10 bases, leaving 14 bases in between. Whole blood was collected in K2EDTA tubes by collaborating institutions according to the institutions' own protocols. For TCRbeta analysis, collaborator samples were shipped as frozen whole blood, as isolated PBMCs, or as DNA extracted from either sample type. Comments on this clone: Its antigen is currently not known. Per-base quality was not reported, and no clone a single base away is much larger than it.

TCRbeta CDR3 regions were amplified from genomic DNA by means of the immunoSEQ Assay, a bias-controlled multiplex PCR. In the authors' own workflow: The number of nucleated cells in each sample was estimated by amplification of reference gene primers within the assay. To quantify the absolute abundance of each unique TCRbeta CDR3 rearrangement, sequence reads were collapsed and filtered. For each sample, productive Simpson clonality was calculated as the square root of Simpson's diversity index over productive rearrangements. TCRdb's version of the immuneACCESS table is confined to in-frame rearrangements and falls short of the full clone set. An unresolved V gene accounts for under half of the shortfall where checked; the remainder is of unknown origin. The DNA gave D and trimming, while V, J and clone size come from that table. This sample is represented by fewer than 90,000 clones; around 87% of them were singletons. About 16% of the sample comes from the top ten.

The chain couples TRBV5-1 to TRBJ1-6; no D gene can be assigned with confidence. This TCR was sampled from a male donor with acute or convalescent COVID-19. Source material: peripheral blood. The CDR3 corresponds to CASSLGRAGESPLHF. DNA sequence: TGCGCCAGCAGCTTGGGACGTGCTGGAGAATCACCCCTCCACTTT.